The clone carrying this TCR beta chain was observed a few times. What it binds is unknown. This entry comes from a study of T-cell memory formation after mild COVID-19. Study-level results: Pre-infection memory held some responding clones, suggesting pre-existing cross-reactive T cells responded. Chiefly within CM and EM were the contracting CD4+ clones; CD8+ ones were within EMRA.

Libraries for TCRalpha and TCRbeta carried sample barcodes and unique molecular identifiers via 5'RACE. MiXCR was run by TCRdb on the 5' RACE reads, yielding one entry per CDR3 protein. This sample carries about 350,000 distinct CDR3 sequences, roughly an eighth of them seen once, and the ten largest clones take over 20%. CDR3 length: 15 residues. V was clipped by 1 base and J by 0 bases, with 7 bases between them. From germline, CDR1 is SNHLY and CDR2 FYNNEI. The sequence was collected from a man between 18 and 35 years old who had mild COVID-19 (a few samples of this study predate the infection). Cell type and time point are not known. V gene TRBV2 combines with J gene TRBJ1-3; weak D call: TRBD1 (5 bases). The sequenced material came from PBMCs or a T cell subset sorted from them (not recorded which). The CDR3 reads CASSEEGSSGNTIYF. The CDR3 nucleotides read TGTGCCAGCAGTGAAGAGGGGAGCTCTGGAAACACCATATATTTT.